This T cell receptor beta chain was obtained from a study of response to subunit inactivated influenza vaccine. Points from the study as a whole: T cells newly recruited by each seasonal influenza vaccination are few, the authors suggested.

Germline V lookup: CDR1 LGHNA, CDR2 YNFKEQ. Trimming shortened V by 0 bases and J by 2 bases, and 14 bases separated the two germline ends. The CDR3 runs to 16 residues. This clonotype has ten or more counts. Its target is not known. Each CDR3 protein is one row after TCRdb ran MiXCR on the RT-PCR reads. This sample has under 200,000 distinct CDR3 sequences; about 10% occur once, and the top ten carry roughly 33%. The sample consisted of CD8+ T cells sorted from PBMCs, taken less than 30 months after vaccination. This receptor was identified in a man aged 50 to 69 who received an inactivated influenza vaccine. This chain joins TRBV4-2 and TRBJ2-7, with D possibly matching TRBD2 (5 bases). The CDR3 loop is CASSQDRASWTYEQYF. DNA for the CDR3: TGTGCCAGCAGCCAAGATAGGGCTAGCTGGACCTACGAGCAGTACTTC.